This TCR beta chain was retrieved from a study of cytomegalovirus exposure and HLA in healthy donors (TCRdb year 2017). About the study as a whole: In an earlier analysis of approximately 500 of the donors, 276 Gb of sequence data and 117 million unique TCR beta sequences from about 179 million T cells were reported. Roughly 300 gigabases of sequencing data and about 92 million unique TCR sequences made up an early release that covered approximately 650 HLA-typed donors. Among the roughly 400 genotyped donors, about 85% belonged to the genetic ancestry cluster associated with self-reported Caucasian donors. The study aimed to test whether signatures of past pathogen exposure could be identified by cataloging public T cell receptors. The study used immunosequencing to profile the T cell repertoires of hundreds of subjects and linked those repertoires to cytomegalovirus serostatus. Besides the first cohort of around 670 subjects, a separate validation cohort made up of 95 to 150 different subjects was used. To predict cytomegalovirus infection status, the study combined high-throughput TCR immunosequencing, statistical association of individual TCRs with disease status, and machine learning. A later analysis re-analyzed previously published TCR beta repertoires from about 600 donors and added high-resolution HLA genotyping to study TCR occurrence patterns. Rather than using new phenotypic data, the later analysis identified candidate immune exposures from TCR beta sequences and from how often those sequences occurred across donors. An earlier analysis of roughly 600 of the donors used high-throughput TCR beta sequencing to judge whether each TCR beta V gene segment behaved as functional or pseudogenic. Alongside the repertoire data, information on donor age, sex, ethnicity and CMV serostatus was compiled. Genome-wide SNP genotypes for about 65% of the roughly 700 donors were used in a later genetic analysis, which treated that subset as a discovery cohort. All discovery cohort repertoires had been generated on a single sequencing platform. HLA typing included class I and class II loci at four-digit resolution. Typing coverage varied by locus: about 620-630 donors for A, B, C, DRB1 and DQB1; about 520 for DQA1; around 570 for DPA1; around 450 for DPB1. A few DR-DQ haplotypes were treated as single units for association and clustering because of strong linkage in the cohort. Among 398 genotyped donors of the cohort, an average of about 240,000 unique TCR beta nucleotide sequences were sequenced per donor, around 20% of them non-productive.

Regarding this clone: Its antigen remains unidentified. No clone much larger than this one lies a single base away; base qualities are absent.

Summary of the overall study and its limitations: At a false discovery rate of 0.05, a later analysis linked around 15,000 TCR beta sequences to specific HLA alleles. HLA typing was unavailable for some donors at each locus, so association tests used only the typed subset. A later analysis reported that several top co-occurrence clusters appeared linked to parvovirus B19, influenza, CMV and Epstein-Barr virus. Cytomegalovirus status was reported to be diagnosed by the classifier with high specificity and sensitivity in both the original and validation cohorts. Because counts were too low, more than 15 rarely observed V segments, including chromosome 9 orphons, were excluded from the earlier analysis of a few hundred of the donors. Most TCR sequences were observed very rarely across donors, whereas some public TCRs were present in many individuals. According to a later genetic analysis, donors in an Asian-associated ancestry cluster had fewer N-insertions in productive TCRs than the roughly 670-donor mean. CMV serostatus was the only immune exposure information available for the cohort. The authors suggested that the approach could potentially be generalized to other disease states and immunological phenotypes. In vitro tests confirmed that a few of the cytomegalovirus-associated TCR beta chains recognize cytomegalovirus antigens. A further reported finding was that TCR beta sequences accurately predicted the HLA-A and HLA-B alleles for most subjects in the first cohort. In a later analysis, HLA-associated TCR beta chains showed more clonal expansion and lower generation probabilities than non-associated chains that were equally common. Only TCR beta chains were sequenced in this cohort, and the absence of alpha or paired-chain data limited detectable features. The study listed 164 TCR beta chains as associated with cytomegalovirus. The presence/absence analyses assumed that sequencing depth was roughly uniform across donors, and that assumption may not be true. When HLA alleles, especially DR and DQ, strongly co-occurred, attributing TCR associations to individual alleles was difficult. A group of highly shared sequence variants was considered likely to be a technical artifact of the sequencing pipeline. Some IMGT-functional V segments, including TRBV6-2 and TRBV6-3, could not be distinguished by the 87-base-pair reads and were therefore excluded. Correlated functional status among segregating V segments might reflect linkage disequilibrium, but an unknown experimental factor could not be ruled out. V-gene and J-gene trimming of TCR beta chains was associated with a missense DCLRE1C variant in a later genetic analysis, and the association was replicated in an independent cohort. In a later analysis, the rate of TCR association differed among HLA loci, with DRB1 alleles having the most associated TCRs and HLA-C alleles having the fewest. A later analysis found that most CMV-associated TCR beta chains appeared HLA-restricted, with HLA associations seemingly driven largely by CMV exposure. In an earlier analysis of some 500 of the donors, most TCR beta V segments appeared in productive rearrangements about 90% or about 30% of the time, broadly matching IMGT annotations.

Libraries were constructed by the immunoSEQ multiplex PCR assay. The multiplex PCR relied on a mix of 60 forward primers for TCR Vbeta segments and 13 reverse primers for TCR Jbeta segments. Amplification of the CDR3 region of rearranged TCR beta genes was performed with a multiplex PCR assay on genomic DNA. On the Illumina HiSeq System, the amplified TCR beta libraries were sequenced as 87-base-pair reads. On the authors' methods: Across the 670 or so repertoires, a later analysis counted tens of millions of unique TCR beta chains, around 11 million of which were shared by at least two donors. Raw reads were error-corrected and collapsed into unique sequences by a nearest-neighbor algorithm in which closely related sequences were merged to remove PCR and sequencing errors. Alignment of CDR3 sequences to IMGT reference sequences was used to assign V, D and J gene segments. For a sequence to be retained, a match of at least six nucleotides to both a V gene segment and a J gene segment was required. A rearrangement counted as productive if the CDR3 had no stop codons and remained in frame with V and J, and every other rearrangement counted as non-productive. Following IMGT convention, CDR3 was defined as the stretch from the second conserved V-encoded cysteine to the conserved J-encoded phenylalanine. In an earlier analysis of more than 550 of the donors, sequences lacking an unambiguous match to a single V gene segment were excluded. An earlier analysis of a few hundred of the donors classified V segments as functional when productive rearrangements were above 56.7% and as segregating when the standard deviation between donors was above 5%. A statistical classification framework was built to diagnose cytomegalovirus status from the catalog of TCR beta chain sequences. V and J gene assignment, in a later analysis, came from comparing TCR nucleotide sequences with IMGT/GENE-DB human TR gene sequences. Using the TCRdist pipeline, a later analysis assigned CDR3 sequences along with most-parsimonious VDJ recombination scenarios. In a later analysis, every TCR beta chain was defined by the combination of its CDR3 amino acid sequence and its V-gene family, and reads without a unique V-gene family were dropped. In a later analysis, around 600 highly shared, low-generation-probability nucleotide sequences were removed to address suspected cross-contamination and a sequencing artifact. In a later analysis, a clonal expansion index was calculated for each public chain from normalized within-repertoire ranks of inferred template counts. In a later analysis, generation probabilities were computed using a VDJ recombination model fitted to out-of-frame rearrangements, and the results were checked against IGoR. In a later analysis, hypergeometric tests were used to score TCR-TCR, TCR-HLA and TCR-CMV co-occurrence, with a repertoire-size bias correction applied to TCR pairs. A later analysis estimated false discovery rates by permuting HLA or CMV assignments 20 times. In a later analysis, co-occurring TCRs were grouped using DBSCAN, and TCRdist sequence similarity was added for clustering within HLA-allele-positive subsets. Repertoires with fewer than 30,000 or more than 120,000 public chains, plus five repertoires with anomalous nucleotide sharing, were excluded from co-occurrence clustering. The clones in this table, taken by TCRdb from immuneACCESS, are in-frame only. Not every clone is retained; where verified, under half of the shortfall comes from an unresolved V gene, and the cause of the rest is unknown. That table gives V, J and clone size, and the DNA gave D and trimming. The sample records about 150,000 clones, roughly three quarters of which are singletons. The top ten clones comprise 2% to 2.5% of the sample.

The cohort consisted of 600 or so healthy bone marrow donors. At the time of sampling, every cohort member was nominally healthy, though immune exposures that went unrecorded were likely present. The donor was CMV seronegative and belonged to the group of several hundred seronegative cohort members. Every donor gave a peripheral blood sample, and the peripheral blood mononuclear cells from that sample were used for TCR beta sequencing. Genomic DNA was extracted from the blood cell samples with the Qiagen DNeasy Blood Extraction Kit. V gives up 3 bases and J gives up 2 bases, and the segment between their germline ends measures 9 bases. The germline V gene supplies CDR1 ENHRY and CDR2 SYGVKD. Measured from the cysteine to the phenylalanine, the CDR3 is 14 residues long. Solely the CDR3 DNA is kept, with 42 bases framed from the first base.

The sequencing input was PBMCs. This clonotype was sampled from a man aged 25-45 years in good health and CMV-seronegative. This chain joins TRBV10-3 to TRBJ2-3; possibly the D gene is TRBD2, per 5 matching bases. The sequenced DNA: TGTGCCATCAGTGATCAGCGGAACACAGATACGCAGTATTTT. It codes for CAISDQRNTDTQYF.